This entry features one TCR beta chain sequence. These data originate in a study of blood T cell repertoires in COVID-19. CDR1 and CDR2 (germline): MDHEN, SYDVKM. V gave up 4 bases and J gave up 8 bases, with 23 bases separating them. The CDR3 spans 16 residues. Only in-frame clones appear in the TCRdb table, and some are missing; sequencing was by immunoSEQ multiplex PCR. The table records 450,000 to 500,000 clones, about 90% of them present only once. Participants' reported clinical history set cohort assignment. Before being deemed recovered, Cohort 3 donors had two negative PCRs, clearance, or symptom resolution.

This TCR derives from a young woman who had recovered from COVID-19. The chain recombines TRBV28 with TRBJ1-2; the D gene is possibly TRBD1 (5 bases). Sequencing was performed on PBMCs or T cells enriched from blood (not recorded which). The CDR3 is CASSSGGDSDLKGYTF. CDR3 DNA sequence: TGTGCCAGCAGTTCGGGGGGAGACAGCGATCTAAAGGGCTACACCTTC.